The 3 T cell receptor beta chains given below trace back to one sample, sequenced in a study of memory CD4+ T cells and cytomegalovirus serostatus (dated 2019 in TCRdb). A FACSAria II was used to sort memory CD4+ T cells, defined as single viable CD3+CD4+CD8-CD45RO+ cells. Preparation of the library involved the immunoSEQ multiplex PCR assay. Sourced from immuneACCESS, this table was stored by TCRdb with only in-frame sequences that have V and J called. A share of the clones is absent; for the studies checked, an unresolved V gene accounts for under half, and the remainder has no known explanation. Counted in this sample were tens of thousands of clones; around 80% of them appeared once. The ten largest make up under 1% of the sample. The sample taken for sequencing was memory CD4+ T cells from blood. The receptors shown here come from an adult in good health and CMV-seronegative.

The gene calls are TRBV4-3 and TRBJ1-1; maybe TRBD1 (6 bases). The CDR3 is made up of 13 amino acids. Looked up from germline, CDR1 is LGHNA and CDR2 is YSLEER. V lost 0 bases, J lost 11 bases, and 13 bases lay in between. The CDR3 sequence is CASSQEGAGVAFF. DNA of the CDR3: TGCGCCAGCAGCCAAGAGGGGGCAGGGGTGGCTTTCTTT.

The chain couples TRBV5-5 to TRBJ1-6, with D unresolved. Germline V gives CDR1 SGHKS, CDR2 YYEKEE (reference sequence). The CDR3 length is 15 residues. Trimming removed 2 bases from V and 10 bases from J, with 16 bases in between. The CDR3 spells CASSFGDSSRSPLHF. The CDR3 DNA reads as TGTGCCAGCAGCTTTGGGGATTCGAGTCGGTCACCCCTCCACTTT. Together with reference TRBV5-5 and TRBJ1-6, the CDR3 gives the full variable domain: DAGVTQSPTHLIKTRGQQVTLRCSPISGHKSVSWYQQVLGQGPQFIFQYYEKEERGRGNFPDRFSARQFPNYSSELNVNALLLGDSALYLCASSFGDSSRSPLHFGNGTRLTVT.

In regard to this clone: Other DNA sequences in the sample encode the same CDR3. The gene calls are TRBV5-1 and TRBJ2-3; D is tentatively TRBD1 or TRBD2 (6 bases each). This CDR3 contains 15 residues. Between the trimmed V and J ends, which lost 1 base and 1 base, there was a span of 10 bases. Per the germline V gene, CDR1 is SGHRS and CDR2 is YFSETQ. The CDR3 here is CASSLRGVGTDTQYF. DNA of the CDR3: TGCGCCAGCAGCTTGAGGGGGGTTGGCACAGATACGCAGTATTTT.